This TCR beta chain was captured in a study of T cell repertoires in aging, cancer and after chemotherapy. Study-level points and caveats: Median generation probability rose over the chemotherapy interval in each cancer cohort, suggesting rebound thymic output.

Multiplex touch-down PCR with TRB-A/B primers amplified rearranged V-D-J TRB sequences. TCRdb used MiXCR to reprocess the multiplex PCR reads, holding one entry per CDR3 protein. The table lists some 9,800 distinct CDR3 sequences, around 40% of them singletons, with around 3.3% in the top ten. CDR1 and CDR2 (germline): LGHNA, YNFKEQ. V was pared by 1 base and J by 3 bases, with 13 bases between. The CDR3 spans 15 residues. Peripheral blood genomic DNA, not sorted cells or RNA, was the template. This clonotype was counted a few times. The antigen is not known. What was sequenced was blood. This clonotype was sampled from a human donor in good health. This chain uses TRBV4-2 with TRBJ2-7; a possible D gene is TRBD2 (5 bases). The DNA of the CDR3 is TGTGCCAGCAGCCAAGCCCTACGCGGGTACTACGAGCAGTACTTC. It specifies CASSQALRGYYEQYF.